These 25 T cell receptor beta chains originate from one sample sequenced in a study of blood T cell repertoires in COVID-19. Profiling relied on immunoSEQ multiplex PCR, and the TCRdb table lists in-frame clones only, not all of them. Among fewer than 200,000 clones, 79% were seen once, and the ten largest hold approximately 7.7%. The sequencing sample was made of peripheral blood. Receptor source: a woman in her fifties or sixties with COVID-19, enrolled during active disease.

CDR3 sequence: CASSLETSGAVVETQYF. The CDR3, as DNA: TGTGCCAGCAGCTTAGAGACTAGCGGGGCCGTCGTGGAGACCCAGTACTTC. The chain employs TRBV7-2 and TRBJ2-5; 11 bases are shared with TRBD2. The V segment lost 1 base and the J segment 5 bases; nucleotides outside the gene matches: 9. The CDR3 is made up of 17 amino acids. From germline, CDR1 is SGHTA and CDR2 FQGNSA.

This CDR3 reads CASSHRDSLHNEQFF. CDR3 nucleotides: TGTGCCAGCAGTCATCGGGACTCACTCCACAATGAGCAGTTCTTC. V and J are TRBV6-6 and TRBJ2-1; maybe TRBD2 (6 bases). CDR3 length: 15 residues. V was clipped by 5 bases and J by 5 bases, with 16 bases between them. Per germline, CDR1 MNHNY and CDR2 SVGAGI (reference sequence).

The rearrangement joins TRBV28 to TRBJ1-3; the D is unclear. V was cut by 4 bases and J by 0 bases, with 10 bases left in between. The CDR3 loop spans 15 amino acids. Germline CDR1 is MDHEN and CDR2 is SYDVKM. In DNA, the CDR3 is TGTGCCAGCAGTTCCCCACGGGACTCTGGAAACACCATATATTTT. It translates to CASSSPRDSGNTIYF. The variable domain in full, completed from reference TRBV28 and TRBJ1-3, reads DVKVTQSSRYLVKRTGEKVFLECVQDMDHENMFWYRQDPGLGLRLIYFSYDVKMKEKGDIPEGYSVSREKKERFSLILESASTNQTSMYLCASSSPRDSGNTIYFGEGSWLTVV.

This sequence joins TRBV7-2 and TRBJ2-7, with a possible D match to TRBD1 (6 bases). CDR1 and CDR2 (germline): SGHTA, FQGNSA. V was shortened by 1 base and J by 6 bases, with 10 bases between the two germline ends. This CDR3 has 13 amino acids. The CDR3 DNA follows: TGTGCCAGCAGCTTAGGTGGCAGGGGCGAGCAGTACTTC. This encodes CASSLGGRGEQYF.

This clone was counted only a few times. This sequence joins TRBV4-1 and TRBJ2-1; the match to TRBD2 covers 10 bases. After removal of 0 bases from V and 6 bases from J, the junction contained 5 bases not matched to a gene. This CDR3 spans 16 amino acids. Germline values: CDR1 MGHRA, CDR2 YSYEKL. CDR3 nucleotides: TGCGCCAGCAGCCAAGATCTAGCGGGAGTAATCAATGAGCAGTTCTTC. Protein product: CASSQDLAGVINEQFF.

This chain joins TRBV27 and TRBJ2-2, with a weak D call TRBD1 (6 bases). The CDR3 spans 13 residues. V gave up 4 bases and J gave up 4 bases, with 7 bases separating them. Per germline, CDR1 MNHEY and CDR2 SMNVEV (reference sequence). CDR3 in amino acids: CASSYRATGELFF. In DNA, the CDR3 is TGTGCCAGCAGTTACAGGGCCACCGGGGAGCTGTTTTTT.

The V gene is TRBV7-3, the J gene TRBJ2-1; the D gene is possibly TRBD2 (6 bases). Germline assignment: CDR1 SGHTA and CDR2 FQGTGA. The CDR3 totals 14 residues. V was cut by 4 bases and J by 7 bases, with 14 bases left in between. The CDR3 protein is CASSSQTSGNEQFF. CDR3 DNA sequence: TGTGCCAGCAGCTCCCAGACTAGTGGAAATGAGCAGTTCTTC.

The V and J genes are TRBV21-1 and TRBJ2-1; the table names TRBD2, a call not compared with the DNA. TRBV21-1 is an annotated pseudogene. CDR3 length equals 14 residues. CDR3 sequence reads: CASSPRTSGNEQFF. The CDR3 DNA is TGTGCCAGCAGCCCTCGGACTAGCGGGAATGAGCAGTTCTTC.

This rearrangement joins TRBV24-1 to TRBJ1-5; 7 bases map to TRBD1. The CDR3 sequence is 14 residues long. Losses at the gene ends were 7 bases for V and 5 bases for J; bases not matched to a gene: 7. Germline loops: CDR1 KGHDR, CDR2 SFDVKD. The CDR3 sequence: CATRETGRDQPQHF. CDR3 sequence (DNA): TGTGCCACCAGGGAGACAGGGAGAGATCAGCCCCAGCATTTT.

This clone was recorded a few times. The chain couples TRBV14 to TRBJ1-2; D unclear. The CDR3 sequence is 15 residues long. The V and J ends lost 0 bases and 4 bases respectively, with 12 bases between them. Germline V gene data show CDR1 as SGHDN and CDR2 as FVKESK. CDR3 nucleotide sequence: TGTGCCAGCAGCCAAGATGAGCGGCGGGTCTATGGCTACACCTTC. This gives the protein CASSQDERRVYGYTF.

The rearrangement joins TRBV24-1 to TRBJ1-5; TRBD1 matches 8 bases. Trimming at V came to 7 bases and at J to 7 bases, leaving 11 bases not matched to a gene. Per the germline V gene, CDR1 is KGHDR and CDR2 is SFDVKD. This CDR3 is 15 amino acids long. The CDR3 DNA follows: TGTGCCACCAGGGGAGACAGGGGAGGGGGCCAGCCCCAGCATTTT. Translation gives CATRGDRGGGQPQHF.

The chain has TRBV5-5 and TRBJ1-4; maybe TRBD1 (5 bases). CDR1 SGHKS and CDR2 YYEKEE come from the germline V gene (reference sequence). V was pared by 0 bases and J by 7 bases, with 13 bases between. CDR3 size: 15 residues. The CDR3 DNA is TGTGCCAGCAGCTTGGTGGCAGGGATGATTGAAAAACTGTTTTTT. This gives the protein CASSLVAGMIEKLFF. Complete variable domain (other parts from reference TRBV5-5 and TRBJ1-4): DAGVTQSPTHLIKTRGQQVTLRCSPISGHKSVSWYQQVLGQGPQFIFQYYEKEERGRGNFPDRFSARQFPNYSSELNVNALLLGDSALYLCASSLVAGMIEKLFFGSGTQLSVL.

The rearrangement joins TRBV5-1 to TRBJ2-3; D perhaps matches TRBD2 (6 bases). CDR1 and CDR2 from the germline V gene are SGHRS and YFSETQ. V lost 5 bases and J 7 bases, leaving 23 bases between the germline ends. The CDR3 has 16 residues. Here the CDR3 reads CASSRGLNKGDHTQYF. The DNA of the CDR3 is TGCGCCAGCAGTAGGGGACTTAATAAAGGGGATCATACGCAGTATTTT.

This chain connects TRBV6-2 or TRBV6-3 to TRBJ1-1; perhaps TRBD1 as D (6 bases). Trimming stripped 4 bases from V and 4 bases from J, with 16 bases between. CDR3 length: 15 amino acids. CDR1 is MNHEY and CDR2 is SVGEGT in the germline V gene. The CDR3, as DNA: TGTGCCAGCAGTTTTATCCCGAGGGGGTCCACTGAAGCTTTCTTT. It translates to CASSFIPRGSTEAFF.

The chain has TRBV3-1 (or the pseudogene TRBV3-2) and TRBJ1-1, with a weak D call TRBD1 (6 bases). V lost 1 base and J 4 bases, leaving 7 bases between the germline ends. Germline lookup yields CDR1 LGHDT and CDR2 YNNKEL (reference sequence). CDR3 length equals 13 residues. In DNA form, the CDR3 reads TGTGCCAGCAGCCAAGGGGGGCGCACTGAAGCTTTCTTT. It specifies CASSQGGRTEAFF.

The chain has TRBV19 and TRBJ2-2, with TRBD1 matching over 7 bases. This CDR3 spans 15 amino acids. V gave up 0 bases and J gave up 5 bases; unmatched junction bases: 3. Germline CDR1 is LNHDA and CDR2 is SQIVND (reference sequence). CDR3: CASSIERGRTGELFF. CDR3 bases: TGTGCCAGTAGTATAGAGAGGGGGCGTACCGGGGAGCTGTTTTTT.

J is TRBJ1-2 and V is TRBV7-9, with D possibly TRBD1 on 5 matching bases. The ends were cut back, 8 bases at V and 6 bases at J, with 16 bases in the middle. The CDR3 consists of 13 residues. Per germline, CDR1 SEHNR and CDR2 FQNEAQ (reference sequence). The CDR3 is CASLGATRDGYTF. CDR3 sequence (DNA): TGTGCCAGCTTGGGCGCCACCAGGGATGGCTACACCTTC. The entire variable domain, with the rest obtained from reference TRBV7-9 and TRBJ1-2, is as follows: DTGVSQNPRHKITKRGQNVTFRCDPISEHNRLYWYRQTLGQGPEFLTYFQNEAQLEKSRLLSDRFSAERPKGSFSTLEIQRTEQGDSAMYLCASLGATRDGYTFGSGTRLTVV.

The rearrangement uses TRBV3-1 (or the pseudogene TRBV3-2) and TRBJ2-1; 8 bases align to TRBD2. J gave up 4 bases and V 0 bases, and 8 bases lay outside the gene matches. Germline V gene lookup returns CDR1 LGHDT and CDR2 YNNKEL (reference sequence). The CDR3 sequence is 17 residues long. The DNA of the CDR3 is TGTGCCAGCAGCCAAGATTTGGCTAGCGGGTATTACAATGAGCAGTTCTTC. Its translation: CASSQDLASGYYNEQFF.

This sequence joins TRBV27 and TRBJ2-1; TRBD1 agrees at 9 bases. V dropped 6 bases and J dropped 8; count of bases not matched to a gene: 11. The CDR3 loop spans 15 amino acids. The germline V gene has CDR1 MNHEY and CDR2 SMNVEV (reference sequence). This CDR3 is CASRIQGALVHEQFF. The CDR3 DNA reads as TGTGCCAGCAGGATACAGGGGGCGCTTGTCCATGAGCAGTTCTTC.

This clone is a singleton in its sample. The V and J genes are TRBV6-2 or TRBV6-3 and TRBJ2-1; 12 bases fit TRBD2. J lost 10 bases, V lost 6 bases, and 10 bases had no gene match. The CDR3 is 15 amino acids. Per germline, CDR1 MNHEY and CDR2 SVGEGT. In DNA form, the CDR3 reads TGTGCCAGCAGCCGGACTAGCGGGGCCTTCAACGAGCAGTTCTTC. As protein: CASSRTSGAFNEQFF.

The chain recombines TRBV28 with TRBJ2-3, with D maybe TRBD2 (6 bases). V shed 6 bases and J shed 6 bases, with 19 bases lying between them. The germline V gene encodes CDR1 MDHEN and CDR2 SYDVKM. CDR3 size: 15 residues. CDR3 loop: CASRTEGRAWDTQYF. As DNA, the CDR3 is TGTGCCAGCAGAACGGAGGGAAGGGCATGGGATACGCAGTATTTT.

The V gene is TRBV14, the J gene TRBJ1-1; D is ambiguous. The CDR3 is 13 amino acids. Trimming removed 1 base from V and 11 bases from J, with 14 bases in between. Germline CDR1 reads SGHDN; CDR2 reads FVKESK. CDR3 protein: CASSQGPPRAAFF. The DNA of the CDR3 is TGTGCCAGCAGCCAAGGACCCCCCCGAGCGGCTTTCTTT.

The chain uses TRBV11-3 and TRBJ2-7; unclear D gene. The CDR3 loop spans 14 amino acids. With 1 base removed from V and 3 bases from J, the gap between germline ends came to 10 bases. From germline, CDR1 is SGHNT and CDR2 YENEEA. The CDR3 loop is CASSLGPPHYEQYF. The CDR3 coding sequence is TGTGCCAGCAGCTTAGGTCCCCCCCACTACGAGCAGTACTTC.

This clone occurred a few times. The V and J genes are TRBV27 and TRBJ2-3, with 9 bases that match TRBD2. The V gene end was trimmed by 6 bases and the J gene end by 0 bases; junction bases not matched to a gene: 4. The CDR3 totals 15 residues. Germline V gene data show CDR1 as MNHEY and CDR2 as SMNVEV (reference sequence). CDR3 loop: CASRRGGASTDTQYF. Here the CDR3 DNA reads TGTGCCAGCAGACGCGGGGGGGCCAGCACAGATACGCAGTATTTT.

This clone appeared a single time. DNA for the CDR3: TGTGCCAGTAGTAGTTCTGGAGGGCAGCCCCAGCATTTT. Protein product: CASSSSGGQPQHF. The rearrangement joins TRBV19 to TRBJ1-5, with D unclear. Trimming removed 4 bases at V and 7 bases at J, with 11 bases between. The CDR3 loop spans 13 amino acids. In germline, CDR1 is LNHDA, CDR2 SQIVND (reference sequence).